This TCR beta chain is drawn from a study of CXCR3-negative and CXCR3-positive naive CD8 T cells. The study, taken as a whole, reports: Unlike memory cells, which differed, naive CXCR3-negative and CXCR3-positive cells had similar TRBV-TRBJ usage. Upon cryopreservation, CXCR3 expression partially decreased, and most assays used fresh PBMCs. Naive subsets were similarly diverse, while memory CD8+ repertoires were much less diverse.

The authors prepared UMI-labeled TRB cDNA libraries by 5' RACE. TCRdb processed the 5' RACE reads again and assigns one entry to each CDR3 protein, with no DNA. Reported are about 6,700 distinct CDR3 sequences; the ten largest clones contain around 0.99%. The CDR3 extends over 15 amino acids. The germline gives CDR1 SGHTA, CDR2 FQGNSA. This clonotype counts as medium-sized (0.01 to 0.1%) by frequency. Its antigen is undetermined. A CD45RO-CCR7+CD27+CD95- profile was what naive CD8+ T cells displayed. This TCR derives from a human donor in good health. Some clones in this sample may be carry-over from other donors' samples. The rearrangement links TRBV7-2 to TRBJ2-1; the TRBD1 assignment by TCRdb is unverifiable without DNA. Sequencing was performed on naive CXCR3- CD8+ T cells from blood. Subset defined: CD45RO-CCR7+CD27+CD95- naive CD8+ T cells lacking CXCR3 (TNR3-). The CDR3 is CASSLASDWVGEQFF. The full variable domain, completed using reference TRBV7-2 and TRBJ2-1, is GAGVSQSPSNKVTEKGKDVELRCDPISGHTALYWYRQSLGQGLEFLIYFQGNSAPDKSGLPSDRFSAERTGGSVSTLTIQRTQQEDSAVYLCASSLASDWVGEQFFGPGTRLTVL.